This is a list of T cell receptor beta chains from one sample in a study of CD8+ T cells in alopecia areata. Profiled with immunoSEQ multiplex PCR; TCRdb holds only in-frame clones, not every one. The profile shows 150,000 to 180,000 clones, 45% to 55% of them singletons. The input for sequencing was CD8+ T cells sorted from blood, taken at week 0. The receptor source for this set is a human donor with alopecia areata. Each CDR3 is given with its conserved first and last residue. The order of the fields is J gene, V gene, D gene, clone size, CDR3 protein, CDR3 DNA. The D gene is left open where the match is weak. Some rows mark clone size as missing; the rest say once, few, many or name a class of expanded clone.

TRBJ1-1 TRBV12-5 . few CASGSEGTEAFF TGTGCTAGTGGTTCAGAGGGCACTGAAGCTTTCTTT
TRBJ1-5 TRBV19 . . CASSTLQGSNQPQHF TGTGCCAGTAGTACGCTACAGGGTAGCAATCAGCCCCAGCATTTT
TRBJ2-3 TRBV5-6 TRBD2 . CASSLGRAGRTDTQYF TGTGCCAGCAGCTTGGGTCGAGCGGGGAGGACAGATACGCAGTATTTT
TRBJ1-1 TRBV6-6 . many CASSYGQRNTEAFF TGTGCCAGCAGTTATGGACAGAGGAACACTGAAGCTTTCTTT
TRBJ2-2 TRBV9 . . CASSNPVQGSTGELFF TGTGCCAGCAGCAACCCAGTCCAGGGGAGCACCGGGGAGCTGTTTTTT
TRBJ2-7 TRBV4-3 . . CASSQDARGRLIYEQYF TGCGCCAGCAGCCAAGATGCGAGGGGCCGTCTTATCTACGAGCAGTACTTC
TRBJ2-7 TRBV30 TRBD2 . CAWSVAGNYEQYF TGTGCCTGGAGTGTAGCGGGGAATTACGAGCAGTACTTC
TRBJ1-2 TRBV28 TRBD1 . CASSSGTGGLLLYYGYTF TGTGCCAGCAGTTCCGGGACAGGGGGCCTCCTTCTCTATTATGGCTACACCTTC
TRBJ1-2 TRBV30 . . CAWSVIGYGYTF TGTGCCTGGAGTGTAATCGGCTATGGCTACACCTTC
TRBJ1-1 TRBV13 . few CASSSGRGNTEAFF TGTGCCAGCAGCTCGGGAAGGGGGAACACTGAAGCTTTCTTT
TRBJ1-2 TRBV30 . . CAWSPGYDGYTF TGTGCCTGGAGTCCGGGTTATGATGGCTACACCTTC
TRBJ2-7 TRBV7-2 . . CASSLGSGSSYEQYF TGTGCCAGCAGCTTAGGGAGCGGTAGCTCCTACGAGCAGTACTTC
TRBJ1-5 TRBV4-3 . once CASSQDRINQPQHF TGCGCCAGCAGCCAAGACAGAATAAATCAGCCCCAGCATTTT
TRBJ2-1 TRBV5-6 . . CASSLGVSSYNEQFF TGTGCCAGCAGCTTGGGGGTAAGCTCCTACAATGAGCAGTTCTTC
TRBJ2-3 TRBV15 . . CATATFTDTQYF TGTGCCACAGCAACTTTCACAGATACGCAGTATTTT
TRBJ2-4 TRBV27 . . CASSFRDPGIAKNIQYF TGTGCCAGCAGTTTCCGGGACCCAGGAATAGCCAAAAACATTCAGTACTTC
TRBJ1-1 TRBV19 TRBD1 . CASSKGTDEAFF TGTGCCAGTAGTAAAGGGACAGACGAAGCTTTCTTT
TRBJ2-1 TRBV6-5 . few CASSSGGLRYNEQFF TGTGCCAGCAGCTCGGGGGGCCTTAGATACAATGAGCAGTTCTTC
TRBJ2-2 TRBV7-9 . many CASSLSTGELFF TGTGCCAGCAGCCTATCCACCGGGGAGCTGTTTTTT
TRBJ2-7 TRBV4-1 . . CASSPGPTYEQYF TGCGCCAGCAGCCCAGGACCCACCTACGAGCAGTACTTC
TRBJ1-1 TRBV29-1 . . CSVEVSSSTEAFF TGCAGCGTTGAAGTAAGTAGCTCCACTGAAGCTTTCTTT
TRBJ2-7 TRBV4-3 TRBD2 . CASSQGLASYEQYF TGCGCCAGCAGCCAAGGACTAGCTTCATACGAGCAGTACTTC
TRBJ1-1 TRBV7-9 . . CAGGTEAFF TGTGCCGGCGGGACTGAAGCTTTCTTT
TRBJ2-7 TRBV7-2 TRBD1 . CASSLVGQGRNEQYF TGTGCCAGCAGCTTAGTGGGACAGGGACGGAACGAGCAGTACTTC
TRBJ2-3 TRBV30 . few CAWSVIGDTQYF TGTGCCTGGAGTGTAATTGGGGATACGCAGTATTTT
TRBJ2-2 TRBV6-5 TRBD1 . CASSLGQGTGELFF TGTGCCAGCAGCCTTGGACAGGGGACCGGGGAGCTGTTTTTT
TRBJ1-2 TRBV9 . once CASSEGGEGYTF TGTGCCAGCAGCGAGGGAGGGGAGGGCTACACCTTC
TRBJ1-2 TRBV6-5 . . CASSYEGAGYTF TGTGCCAGCAGTTACGAAGGGGCGGGCTACACCTTC
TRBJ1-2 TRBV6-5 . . CASSNLDSYYGYTF TGTGCCAGCTCGAACCTAGACAGCTACTATGGCTACACCTTC
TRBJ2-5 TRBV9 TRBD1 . CASSGTGGGETQYF TGTGCCAGCAGCGGGACAGGGGGCGGGGAGACCCAGTACTTC
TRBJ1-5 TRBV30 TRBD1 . CAWTPGQGNQPQHF TGTGCCTGGACTCCGGGACAGGGAAATCAGCCCCAGCATTTT
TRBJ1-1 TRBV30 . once CAWSVGGNTEAFF TGTGCCTGGAGTGTGGGGGGAAACACTGAAGCTTTCTTT
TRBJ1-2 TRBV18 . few CASKPPGEGYGYTF TGTGCCAGTAAGCCTCCGGGTGAAGGCTATGGCTACACCTTC
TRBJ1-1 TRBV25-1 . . CASSEGQGPFF TGTGCCAGCAGTGAAGGTCAGGGTCCTTTCTTT
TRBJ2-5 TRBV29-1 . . CSVEYRTTQETQYF TGCAGCGTTGAGTACAGAACTACTCAAGAGACCCAGTACTTC
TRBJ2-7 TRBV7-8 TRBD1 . CASSHAGTGVTYEQYF TGTGCCAGCAGCCACGCCGGGACAGGGGTTACCTACGAGCAGTACTTC
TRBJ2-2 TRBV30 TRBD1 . CAWSVRPGGWDTGELFF TGTGCCTGGAGTGTAAGGCCAGGGGGCTGGGACACCGGGGAGCTGTTTTTT
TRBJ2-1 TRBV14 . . CASSQVVNEQFF TGTGCCAGCAGCCAAGTGGTCAATGAGCAGTTCTTC
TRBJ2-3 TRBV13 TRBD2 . CASSVKRGGTDTQYF TGTGCCAGCAGCGTTAAGCGGGGGGGCACAGATACGCAGTATTTT
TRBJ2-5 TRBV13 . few CASSALDEETQYF TGTGCCAGCAGCGCCCTAGACGAGGAGACCCAGTACTTC
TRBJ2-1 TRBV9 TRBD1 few CASSVGTGPYNEQFF TGTGCCAGCAGCGTAGGGACAGGACCTTACAATGAGCAGTTCTTC